These 24 T cell receptor beta chains share one sample of origin, sequenced in a study of blood T cell repertoires in COVID-19. TCRdb's table, derived via immunoSEQ multiplex PCR, lists solely in-frame clones and lacks some. The data contain about 81,000 clones, around 91% of them singletons. Sequenced: peripheral blood. These receptors were collected from a man between 65 and 85 years old with active or convalescent COVID-19.

In DNA form, the CDR3 reads TGTGCCACCAGGCTGGGGGGTAATGAAAAACTGTTTTTT. Translation: CATRLGGNEKLFF. The chain employs TRBV19 and TRBJ1-4; tentative D call: TRBD1 (5 bases). This CDR3 has 13 residues. The V end lost 10 bases, the J end lost 4 bases, and 13 bases lay between the germline ends. Germline values: CDR1 LNHDA, CDR2 SQIVND (reference sequence).

V gene TRBV11-2 combines with J gene TRBJ2-7; TRBD2 matches 7 bases. Trimming cost V 6 bases and J 8 bases; bases outside gene matches: 13. The germline CDR1 and CDR2 sequences are SGHAT and FQNNGV. This CDR3 comprises 14 residues. CDR3 DNA sequence: TGTGCCAGCAGGAGCACTAGGACTAGTTCCCAGCAGTACTTC. It encodes CASRSTRTSSQQYF. The complete variable domain, with remaining parts taken from reference TRBV11-2 and TRBJ2-7, reads EAGVAQSPRYKIIEKRQSVAFWCNPISGHATLYWYQQILGQGPKLLIQFQNNGVVDDSQLPKDRFSAERLKGVDSTLKIQPAKLEDSAVYLCASRSTRTSSQQYFGPGTRLTVT.

A single count supports this clone. The V call is TRBV7-2, the J call TRBJ2-3, with 7 nucleotides matching TRBD1. Germline V gene lookup returns CDR1 SGHTA and CDR2 FQGNSA. This CDR3 has 16 residues. The V gene end was trimmed by 6 bases and the J gene end by 3 bases; junction bases not matched to a gene: 12. The CDR3 bases are TGTGCCAGCAGGCCGAGCCCCGACAGGGTGACAGATACGCAGTATTTT. Residues: CASRPSPDRVTDTQYF.

In DNA form, the CDR3 reads TGTGCCAGCCAGCAGGGGTATTTTCAGCCCCAGCATTTT. Its translation: CASQQGYFQPQHF. The V and J genes are TRBV2 and TRBJ1-5; D might be TRBD1 (6 bases). The CDR3 totals 13 residues. The germline V gene encodes CDR1 SNHLY and CDR2 FYNNEI. V was cut by 8 bases and J by 6 bases, with 14 bases left in between.

V usage is TRBV19 and J usage is TRBJ2-7; 12 bases are shared with TRBD2. The V gene end was trimmed by 9 bases and the J gene end by 2 bases; junction bases not matched to a gene: 11. The CDR3 totals 16 residues. Germline-derived CDR1 and CDR2 are LNHDA and SQIVND (reference sequence). The CDR3 DNA follows: TGTGCCAGGGTAACGACTAGCGGGGGCGATGCCTACGAGCAGTACTTC. Its translation is CARVTTSGGDAYEQYF.

V and J are TRBV5-1 and TRBJ2-7; TRBD1 is a possible D gene (8 bases). Germline V gene data show CDR1 as SGHRS and CDR2 as YFSETQ. The CDR3 extends over 14 amino acids. Trimming pared 4 bases from V and 3 bases from J, leaving 14 bases between. The CDR3 sequence: CASSGTGGDYEQYF. The CDR3 nucleotides read TGCGCCAGCAGCGGAACAGGGGGGGACTACGAGCAGTACTTC.

The CDR3 DNA reads TGCAGTGCCCCCGCGGGGGAGACCCAGTACTTC. This gives the protein CSAPAGETQYF. This chain joins TRBV20-1 and TRBJ2-5; D possibly corresponds to TRBD2 (6 bases). The V and J ends lost 6 bases and 5 bases respectively, with 10 bases between them. The CDR3 is made up of 11 amino acids. The germline V gene has CDR1 DFQATT and CDR2 SNEGSKA (reference sequence).

This sequence joins TRBV5-1 and TRBJ1-6; 11 nucleotides match TRBD1. The CDR3 is 16 amino acids. V was clipped by 4 bases and J by 10 bases; unmatched bases: 10. The V gene's germline CDR1 is SGHRS and CDR2 YFSETQ. As DNA, the CDR3 is TGCGCCAGCAGCCTTCAGGGACAGGGGGTTGGGTCACCCCTCCACTTT. As protein: CASSLQGQGVGSPLHF.

This rearrangement joins TRBV29-1 to TRBJ2-2; unclear D gene. Trimming removed 1 base from V and 1 base from J, with 13 bases in between. Germline lookup yields CDR1 SQVTM and CDR2 ANQGSEA. The CDR3 is 16 amino acids. The DNA for the CDR3 is TGCAGCGTTGAAGTGGCAGATCTCTTGAACACCGGGGAGCTGTTTTTT. Encoded protein: CSVEVADLLNTGELFF.

The chain uses TRBV19 and TRBJ2-3, with D unclear. Germline lookup yields CDR1 LNHDA and CDR2 SQIVND (reference sequence). V lost 2 bases, J lost 0 bases, and 6 bases lay in between. CDR3 length: 14 amino acids. The CDR3 region is CASSIISSTDTQYF. As DNA, the CDR3 is TGTGCCAGTAGTATAATCAGTAGCACAGATACGCAGTATTTT. Filled out from reference TRBV19 and TRBJ2-3, the complete variable domain reads DGGITQSPKYLFRKEGQNVTLSCEQNLNHDAMYWYRQDPGQGLRLIYYSQIVNDFQKGDIAEGYSVSREKKESFPLTVTSAQKNPTAFYLCASSIISSTDTQYFGPGTRLTVL.

The V gene is TRBV10-3, the J gene TRBJ2-7; tentative D call: TRBD1 (5 bases). The length of the CDR3 is 15 residues. The V end lost 2 bases, the J end lost 2 bases, and 13 bases lay between the germline ends. Germline CDR1 and CDR2: ENHRY and SYGVKD. The chain's CDR3 is CAISEKGRAAYEQYF. CDR3 nucleotide sequence: TGTGCCATCAGTGAGAAAGGCAGGGCCGCCTACGAGCAGTACTTC.

V gene TRBV5-1 combines with J gene TRBJ1-3; D gene uncertain. Germline CDR1 SGHRS, CDR2 YFSETQ. The CDR3 loop spans 15 amino acids. V gave up 0 bases and J gave up 4 bases, with 11 bases separating them. CDR3 region: CASSLGLSYGNTIYF. The CDR3 nucleotides read TGCGCCAGCAGCTTGGGACTTTCCTACGGAAACACCATATATTTT.

This chain uses TRBV2 with TRBJ1-1; tentative D call: TRBD1 (6 bases). CDR1 is SNHLY, CDR2 FYNNEI, per germline. The CDR3 is 13 amino acids. Trimming removed 9 bases from V and 5 bases from J, with 16 bases in between. The CDR3 sequence is CARGGESGTEAFF. CDR3 nucleotide sequence: TGTGCCAGAGGGGGGGAGAGTGGGACTGAAGCTTTCTTT.

This clone appeared a few times. This chain links TRBV10-3 with TRBJ1-2, with D possibly matching TRBD1 (5 bases). CDR3 size: 13 residues. Germline V gene lookup returns CDR1 ENHRY and CDR2 SYGVKD. The V end was cut by 8 bases, the J end by 2 bases, with 12 bases between. CDR3 region: CAIGGTRNYGYTF. The CDR3 region has the DNA TGTGCCATCGGCGGGACGAGGAACTATGGCTACACCTTC.

The CDR3 reads CASSIKEVYYF. CDR3 sequence (DNA): TGTGCCAGTAGTATTAAAGAGGTCTACTACTTC. This sequence joins TRBV19 and TRBJ2-7; D gene ambiguous. V was clipped by 3 bases and J by 13 bases, with 13 bases between them. CDR1 and CDR2 (germline): LNHDA, SQIVND (reference sequence). CDR3 length: 11 amino acids.

The CDR3 bases are TGTGCCAGCAGCTTGGCAGCAACTAATGAAAAACTGTTTTTT. This translates into CASSLAATNEKLFF. V gene TRBV5-4 combines with J gene TRBJ1-4; D unresolved. The germline V and J ends were trimmed by 0 bases and 0 bases, with 3 bases remaining between them. The CDR3 sequence is 14 residues long. The V gene's germline CDR1 is SGHNT and CDR2 YYREEE (reference sequence).

This clone was counted only a few times. The chain is built from TRBV6-6 and TRBJ1-2; a possible D gene is TRBD1 (6 bases). V was cut by 4 bases and J by 4 bases, with 13 bases left in between. CDR1 and CDR2 (germline): MNHNY, SVGAGI (reference sequence). The length of the CDR3 is 14 residues. The CDR3 sequence: CASSSILTGYGYTF. The CDR3 DNA sequence: TGTGCCAGCAGTTCCATTTTGACAGGCTATGGCTACACCTTC.

This clone was detected only once. V usage is TRBV28 and J usage is TRBJ1-3, with TRBD1 matching over 7 bases. Losses at the gene ends were 6 bases for V and 0 bases for J; bases not matched to a gene: 8. This CDR3 region has 16 residues. Looked up from germline, CDR1 is MDHEN and CDR2 is SYDVKM. CDR3 DNA sequence: TGTGCCAGCAGCCCAGGGGGGACAGTCTCTGGAAACACCATATATTTT. It is translated as CASSPGGTVSGNTIYF.

The chain employs TRBV12-3 or TRBV12-4 and TRBJ1-2; D is unclear. Trimming pared 2 bases from V and 7 bases from J, leaving 5 bases between. The CDR3 length is 11 residues. CDR3 sequence (DNA): TGTGCCAGCAGTTTATCAGTTGGCTACACCTTC. Translating it yields CASSLSVGYTF.

The rearrangement links TRBV4-2 to TRBJ2-3, with 8 positions matching TRBD2. Germline lookup yields CDR1 LGHNA and CDR2 YNFKEQ. This CDR3 comprises 18 residues. V trimming: 0 bases; J trimming: 5 bases; junction bases outside the gene matches: 13. Here the CDR3 DNA reads TGTGCCAGCAGCCAAGAGAGGGGAGAGGGACTAGGATTAGATACGCAGTATTTT. Translated: CASSQERGEGLGLDTQYF.

V usage is TRBV20-1 and J usage is TRBJ1-6; 7 bases align to TRBD1. CDR3 length equals 16 residues. V shed 6 bases and J 5 bases; nucleotides not matched to a gene: 13. Germline V gene lookup returns CDR1 DFQATT and CDR2 SNEGSKA (reference sequence). The CDR3 loop reads CSASSQTGQDNSPLHF. CDR3 nucleotide sequence: TGCAGTGCAAGTTCCCAGACAGGGCAGGATAATTCACCCCTCCACTTT.

This chain joins TRBV25-1 and TRBJ2-2; TRBD2 matches 7 bases. The germline V gene encodes CDR1 MGHDK and CDR2 SYGVNS. With V trimmed by 7 bases and J by 6 bases, 11 bases remained unmatched. The CDR3 sequence is 15 residues long. Here the CDR3 reads CASKVAGESSGELFF. In DNA form, the CDR3 reads TGTGCCAGCAAGGTGGCGGGGGAATCTTCCGGGGAGCTGTTTTTT.

The V and J genes are TRBV28 and TRBJ1-2; D unclear. CDR3 size: 13 residues. Trimming took off 4 bases at V and 0 bases at J, with 6 bases between the two ends. Germline values: CDR1 MDHEN, CDR2 SYDVKM. CDR3 bases: TGTGCCAGCAGTTCAGTCGCTAACTATGGCTACACCTTC. Residues: CASSSVANYGYTF.

CDR3 sequence reads: CSVDFILGAGGDNEQFF. The CDR3 region has the DNA TGCAGCGTTGATTTTATTCTGGGAGCGGGGGGCGACAATGAGCAGTTCTTC. The chain uses TRBV29-1 and TRBJ2-1, with TRBD2 identical over 9 bases. Germline V CDR1 and CDR2: SQVTM, ANQGSEA. The CDR3 has 17 amino acids. V shed 3 bases and J 5 bases; nucleotides not matched to a gene: 14.